This TCR beta chain was sequenced in a study of shared clonotypes between healthy human individuals. The donors, healthy adults who were HIV-negative, had experienced no recent acute infections or vaccinations. In the original analysis: Because ImmunoSEQ provided only junction sequences with no quality scores, the filtering differed. Assay used: immunoSEQ multiplex PCR; TCRdb lists only in-frame clones, some missing. V, J and clone size reflect that table, while D and trimming were determined from the DNA. The profile shows about 680,000 clones, less than 80% of them singletons. This clone has just a few counts. CDR3 length equals 15 residues. The V and J ends lost 0 bases and 5 bases, in that order; junction bases with no gene match: 6. Germline V lookup: CDR1 SGHRS, CDR2 YFSETQ.

Sequencing was carried out using memory CD4+ T cells sorted from blood. The subset is: CD45RA-negative fraction. This receptor was obtained from a woman younger than 45 in good health. The V call is TRBV5-1, the J call TRBJ1-1, with TRBD1 identical over 8 bases. The CDR3 protein is CASSLEGRGLTEAFF. DNA for the CDR3: TGCGCCAGCAGCTTGGAGGGCAGGGGGCTGACTGAAGCTTTCTTT.